Described below is a single T cell receptor (beta chain) sequence and its context. The data derive from a study of blood T cell repertoires in COVID-19. Study background: Samples taken during acute and convalescent COVID-19 were collected in the United States, Italy and Spain.

Profiling relied on immunoSEQ multiplex PCR, and the TCRdb table lists in-frame clones only, not all of them. The table lists 250,000 to 350,000 clones, approximately 86% of them singletons, with roughly 9.1% in the top ten. The sequence was obtained from a man between 18 and 35 years old with active or convalescent COVID-19. Sample: peripheral blood.

The CDR3 sequence: CASSVEGGSSYNEQFF. In DNA form, the CDR3 reads TGTGCCAGCAGCGTAGAAGGGGGAAGCTCCTACAATGAGCAGTTCTTC. V usage is TRBV9 and J usage is TRBJ2-1, with D possibly matching TRBD1 (6 bases). CDR3 length: 16 residues. The germline CDR1 and CDR2 sequences are SGDLS and YYNGEE. Trimming removed 0 bases at V and 0 bases at J, with 10 bases between.